Below, one T cell receptor beta chain is given with its context. Antigen: not known. The data are from a study of cytomegalovirus exposure and HLA in healthy donors. The length of the CDR3 is 11 residues. Trimming stripped 5 bases from V and 6 bases from J, with 8 bases between. The germline CDR1 and CDR2 sequences are MNHNS and SASEGT. Findings and caveats of the study: Most observed TCR sequences were rare, whereas some public TCRs were detected in many donors. High specificity and sensitivity for cytomegalovirus status were reported for the classifier. 150 or so TCR beta chains were listed as cytomegalovirus-associated.

The repertoire was sequenced with immunoSEQ multiplex PCR; TCRdb's copy has only in-frame clones and lacks some. The top ten clones hold approximately 7.5% of a sample with more than 130,000 clones, 80% to 90% of them seen once. Sample: PBMCs. This clonotype was sampled from a woman aged 18 to 35 in good health and CMV-seropositive. The rearrangement uses TRBV6-1 and TRBJ2-7; D unresolved. As DNA, the CDR3 is TGTGCCAGCAGTTATCTCGGCGAGCAGTACTTC. It specifies CASSYLGEQYF.